This TCR beta chain emerged from a study of metastatic and nonmetastatic thyroid tumors. The wider study: Repertoires were compared across blood and tumor or nodule tissue from malignant and benign thyroid patients. Study findings and constraints: Benign nodules reportedly had significantly lower TCR beta diversity than malignant thyroid tumors in blood and tumor.

Per the original data handling: The study took CDR3 differences across clinicopathological groups and made a distant-metastasis classifier for papillary thyroid cancer from them. Through MiXCR, TCRdb re-clonotyped the PCR reads. TCRdb's processing, not the study's, gives the V and J calls here. The table includes around 22,000 clones, approximately 19% detected once. Prior to thyroid surgery, none of the patients had received any treatment. Losses at the gene ends were 6 bases for V and 5 bases for J; bases not matched to a gene: 5. The CDR3 has 13 residues. In regard to this clone: No antigen is known for it.

This clonotype was sampled from a male donor with papillary thyroid cancer or a benign thyroid nodule (not recorded which). Some clones in this sample may be carry-over from other donors' samples. This chain links TRBV12-3 or TRBV12-4 with TRBJ2-5, with 8 positions matching TRBD1. The sequenced sample consisted of blood. DNA of the CDR3: TGTGCCAGCAGCATAACAGGGGGGGAGACCCAGTACTTC. It encodes CASSITGGETQYF.